This T cell receptor beta chain was observed in a study of metastatic and nonmetastatic thyroid tumors (dated by TCRdb to the early 2020s). A note on the overall study: Repertoires were compared across peripheral blood and tumor or nodule tissue samples from malignant and benign thyroid patients. On the study overall, not on this receptor specifically: In both blood and tumor samples, malignant tumors were reported to have significantly higher TCR beta diversity than benign nodules.

The CDR3 numbers 14 residues from cysteine through phenylalanine. Solely the CDR3 DNA is kept, with 42 bases framed from the first base. CDR1 and CDR2 are drawn from the germline V gene (reference sequence): WNHNN, SYGVQD. Worth noting for this clone: Its antigen is currently not known. The junction and the germline gene differ at one end; a read error may be behind it. The sample holds other DNA sequences that translate to the same CDR3.

Before undergoing thyroid surgery, none of the patients had been given any kind of treatment. The study retrospectively analysed patient clinical samples collected from the early 2010s to the late 2010s using T-cell receptor beta sequencing. The receptor library was made with PCR. The sequencer was an Illumina HiSeq 4000. High-throughput sequencing was used to profile the TCR beta-chain CDR3 region of every patient. The study's processing was this. The researchers built a classifier to tell apart papillary thyroid cancer patients with distant metastasis, based on CDR3 differences among clinicopathological groups. To measure repertoire diversity the researchers used the Shannon index, while the Morisita-Horn index served to gauge how similar the tumor and blood repertoires were. TCRdb reworked the public reads: Q25 trimming with fastp, MiXCR clone assembly, productive beta chains retained. The V and J calls were determined by TCRdb, not by the authors. Counted in this sample were 40,000 or so clones; roughly 26% of them appeared once. The top ten constitute roughly 8.8% of the sample.

This TCR derives from a female donor with papillary thyroid cancer or a benign thyroid nodule (not recorded which). Some clones in this sample may be carry-over from other donors' samples. The chain links TRBV10-1 with TRBJ1-1, with an unclear D gene assignment. Source material: blood. The DNA reads as follows: TGCGCCAGCAGCTCTTCAGGTAAAAGGACTGAGGCTTTCTTT. The translation is CASSSSGKRTEAFF.